This T cell receptor (beta chain) derives from a study of beta chain features in type 1 diabetes. Regarding the study as a whole: Diminished insertions and augmented deletions at VDJ junctions characterized type 1 diabetes patients.

V shed 0 bases and J shed 6 bases, with 13 bases lying between them. Germline V CDR1 and CDR2: MGHRA, YSYEKL. This CDR3 contains 15 residues. Since all of the isolated RNA was reverse transcribed, expressed TCRB transcripts were what got sequenced. Approximately 3.6 million reads were obtained on average from naive, central memory and regulatory T cell samples. TCRdb's copy holds only in-frame clones and misses some; the assay was immunoSEQ multiplex PCR. This table holds about 210,000 clones, roughly a tenth found once. About this clone: Its specificity is not known.

Sequencing was done on a sample of central memory CD4+ T cells from blood. The source of this sequence is a man aged 18 to 29 in good health. The chain combines TRBV4-1 with TRBJ2-3, with D uncertain. Here the CDR3 reads CASSQEPLGADTQYF. The CDR3, as DNA: TGCGCCAGCAGCCAAGAACCCCTAGGAGCGGATACGCAGTATTTT.